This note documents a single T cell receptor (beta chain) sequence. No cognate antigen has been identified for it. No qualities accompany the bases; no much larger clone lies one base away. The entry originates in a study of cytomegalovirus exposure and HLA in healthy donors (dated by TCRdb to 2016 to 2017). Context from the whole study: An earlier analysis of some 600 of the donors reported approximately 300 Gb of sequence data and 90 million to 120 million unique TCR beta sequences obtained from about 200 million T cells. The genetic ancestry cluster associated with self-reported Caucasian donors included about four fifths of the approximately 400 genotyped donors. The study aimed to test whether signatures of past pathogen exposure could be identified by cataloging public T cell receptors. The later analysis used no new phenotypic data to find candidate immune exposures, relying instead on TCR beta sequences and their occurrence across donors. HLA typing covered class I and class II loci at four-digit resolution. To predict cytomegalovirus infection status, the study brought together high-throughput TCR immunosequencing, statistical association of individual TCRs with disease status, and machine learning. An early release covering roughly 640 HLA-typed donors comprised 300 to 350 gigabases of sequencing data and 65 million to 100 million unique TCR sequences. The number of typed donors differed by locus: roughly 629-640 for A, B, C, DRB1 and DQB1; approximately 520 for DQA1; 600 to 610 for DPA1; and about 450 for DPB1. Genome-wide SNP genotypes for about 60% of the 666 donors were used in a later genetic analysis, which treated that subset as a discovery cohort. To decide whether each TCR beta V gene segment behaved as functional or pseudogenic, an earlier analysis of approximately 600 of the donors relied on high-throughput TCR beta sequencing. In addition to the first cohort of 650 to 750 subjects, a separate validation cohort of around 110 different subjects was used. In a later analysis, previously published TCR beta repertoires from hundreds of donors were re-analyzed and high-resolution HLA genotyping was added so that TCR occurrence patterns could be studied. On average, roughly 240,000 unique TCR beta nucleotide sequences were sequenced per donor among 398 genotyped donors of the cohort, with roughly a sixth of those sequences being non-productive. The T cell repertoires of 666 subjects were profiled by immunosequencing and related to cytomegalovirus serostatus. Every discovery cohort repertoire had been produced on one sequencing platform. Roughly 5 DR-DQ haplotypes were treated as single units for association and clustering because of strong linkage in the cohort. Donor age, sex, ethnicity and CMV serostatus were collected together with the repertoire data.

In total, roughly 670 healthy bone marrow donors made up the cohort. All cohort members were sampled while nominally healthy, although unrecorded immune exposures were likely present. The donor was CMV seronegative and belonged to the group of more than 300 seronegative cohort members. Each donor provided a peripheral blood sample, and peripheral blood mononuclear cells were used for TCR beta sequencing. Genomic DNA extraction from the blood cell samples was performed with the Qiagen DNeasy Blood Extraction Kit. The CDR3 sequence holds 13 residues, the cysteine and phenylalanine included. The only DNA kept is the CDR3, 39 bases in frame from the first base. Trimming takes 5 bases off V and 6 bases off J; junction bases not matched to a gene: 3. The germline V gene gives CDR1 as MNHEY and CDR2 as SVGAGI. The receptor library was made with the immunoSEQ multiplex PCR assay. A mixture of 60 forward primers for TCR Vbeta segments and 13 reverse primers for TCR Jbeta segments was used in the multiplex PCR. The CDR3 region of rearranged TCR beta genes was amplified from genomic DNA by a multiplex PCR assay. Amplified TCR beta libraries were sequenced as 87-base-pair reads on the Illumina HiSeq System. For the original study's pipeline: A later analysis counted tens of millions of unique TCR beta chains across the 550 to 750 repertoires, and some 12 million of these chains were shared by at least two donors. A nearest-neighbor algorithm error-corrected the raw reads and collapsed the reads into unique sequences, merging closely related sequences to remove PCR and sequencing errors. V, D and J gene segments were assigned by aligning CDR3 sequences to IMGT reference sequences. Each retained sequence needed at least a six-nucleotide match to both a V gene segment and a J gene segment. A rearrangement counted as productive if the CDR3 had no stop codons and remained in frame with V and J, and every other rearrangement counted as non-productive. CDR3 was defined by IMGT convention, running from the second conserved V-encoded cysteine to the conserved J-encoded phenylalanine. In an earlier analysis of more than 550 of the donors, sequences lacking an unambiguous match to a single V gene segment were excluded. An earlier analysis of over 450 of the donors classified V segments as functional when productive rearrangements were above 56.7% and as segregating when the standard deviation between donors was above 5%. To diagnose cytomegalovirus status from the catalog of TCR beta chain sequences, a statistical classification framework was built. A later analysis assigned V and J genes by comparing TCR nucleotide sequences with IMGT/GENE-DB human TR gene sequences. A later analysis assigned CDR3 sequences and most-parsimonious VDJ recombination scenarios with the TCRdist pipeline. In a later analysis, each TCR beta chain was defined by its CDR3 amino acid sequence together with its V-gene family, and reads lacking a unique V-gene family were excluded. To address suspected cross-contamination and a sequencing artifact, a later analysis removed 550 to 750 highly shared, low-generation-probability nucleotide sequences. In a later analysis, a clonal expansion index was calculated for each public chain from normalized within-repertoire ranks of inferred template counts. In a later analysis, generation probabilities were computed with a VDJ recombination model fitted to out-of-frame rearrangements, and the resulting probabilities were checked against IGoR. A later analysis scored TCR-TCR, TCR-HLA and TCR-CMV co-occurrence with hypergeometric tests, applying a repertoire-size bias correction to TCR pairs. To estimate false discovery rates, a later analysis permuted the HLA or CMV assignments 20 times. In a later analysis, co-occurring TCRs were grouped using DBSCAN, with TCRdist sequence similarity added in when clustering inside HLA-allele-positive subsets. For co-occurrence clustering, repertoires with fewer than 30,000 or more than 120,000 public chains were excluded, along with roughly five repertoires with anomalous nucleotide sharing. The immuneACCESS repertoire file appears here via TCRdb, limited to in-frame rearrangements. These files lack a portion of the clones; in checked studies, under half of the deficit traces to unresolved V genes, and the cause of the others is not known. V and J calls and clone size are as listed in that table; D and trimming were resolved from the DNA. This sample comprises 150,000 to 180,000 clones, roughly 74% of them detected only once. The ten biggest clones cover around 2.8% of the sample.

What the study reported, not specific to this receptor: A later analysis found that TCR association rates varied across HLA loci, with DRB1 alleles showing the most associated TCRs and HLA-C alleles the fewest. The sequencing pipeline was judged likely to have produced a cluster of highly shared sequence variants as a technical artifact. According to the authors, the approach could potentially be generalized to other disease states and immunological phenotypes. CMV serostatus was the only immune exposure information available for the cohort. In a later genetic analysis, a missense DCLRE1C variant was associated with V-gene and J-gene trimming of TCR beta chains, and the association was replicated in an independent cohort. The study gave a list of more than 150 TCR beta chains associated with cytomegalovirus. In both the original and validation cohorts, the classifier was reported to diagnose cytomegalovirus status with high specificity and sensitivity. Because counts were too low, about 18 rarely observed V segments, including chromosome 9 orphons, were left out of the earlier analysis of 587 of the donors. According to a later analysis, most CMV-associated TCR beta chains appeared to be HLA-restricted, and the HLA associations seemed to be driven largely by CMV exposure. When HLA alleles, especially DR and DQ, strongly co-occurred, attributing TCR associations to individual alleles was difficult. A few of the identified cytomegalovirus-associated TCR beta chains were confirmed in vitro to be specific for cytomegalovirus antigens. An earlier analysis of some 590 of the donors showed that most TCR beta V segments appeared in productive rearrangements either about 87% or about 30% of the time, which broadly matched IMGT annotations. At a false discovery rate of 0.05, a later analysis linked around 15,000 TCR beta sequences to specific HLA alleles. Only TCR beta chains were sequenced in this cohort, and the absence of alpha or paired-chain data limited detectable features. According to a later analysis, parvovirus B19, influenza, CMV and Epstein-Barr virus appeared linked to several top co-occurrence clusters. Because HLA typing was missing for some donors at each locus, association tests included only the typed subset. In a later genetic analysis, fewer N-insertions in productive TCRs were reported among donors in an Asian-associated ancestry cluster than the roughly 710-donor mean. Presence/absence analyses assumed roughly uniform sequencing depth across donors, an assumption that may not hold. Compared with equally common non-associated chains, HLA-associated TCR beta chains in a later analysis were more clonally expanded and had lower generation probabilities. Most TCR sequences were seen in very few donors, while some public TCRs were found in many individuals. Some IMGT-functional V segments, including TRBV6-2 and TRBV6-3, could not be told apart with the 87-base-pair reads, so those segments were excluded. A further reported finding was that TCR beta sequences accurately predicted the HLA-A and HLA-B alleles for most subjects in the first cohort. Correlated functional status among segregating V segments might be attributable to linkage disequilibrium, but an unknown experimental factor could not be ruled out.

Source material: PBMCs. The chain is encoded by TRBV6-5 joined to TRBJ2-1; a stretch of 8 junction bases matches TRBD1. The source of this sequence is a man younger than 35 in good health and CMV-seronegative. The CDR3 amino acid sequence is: CASSTGQVNEQFF. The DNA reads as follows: TGTGCCAGCAGTACGGGACAGGTCAATGAGCAGTTCTTC.